A selection of T cell receptor beta chains follows, all from one sample in a study of CD8+ T cells in alopecia areata. Generated by immunoSEQ multiplex PCR, the TCRdb table keeps only in-frame clones and is missing some. The table includes around 160,000 clones, about 60% detected once. Specimen: CD4+ T cells sorted from blood, collected at week 24, from a patient treated with tofacitinib. The source is a human donor with alopecia areata. CDR3s include the opening cysteine and the closing phenylalanine or tryptophan. Clone size is not always given. Where it is, it says once, few, many or a class for expanded clones.

size: few; J: TRBJ2-5; V: TRBV30; CDR3: CAWRIPGTKETQYF
size: few; J: TRBJ1-5; V: TRBV30; CDR3: CAWSGGQANSPQHF
size: .; J: TRBJ1-1; V: TRBV29-1; CDR3: CSVERQLNTEAFF
size: .; J: TRBJ1-2; V: TRBV10-3; CDR3: CAISDPTGLVYGYTF
size: .; J: TRBJ2-1; V: TRBV2; CDR3: CASSVPYEQFF
size: .; J: TRBJ2-1; V: TRBV27; CDR3: CASSQMGGGPFF
size: .; J: TRBJ1-4; V: TRBV30; CDR3: CAWSGRDYSEKLFF
size: few; J: TRBJ2-1; V: TRBV5-1; CDR3: CASSFSGALGNEQFF
size: few; J: TRBJ1-1; V: TRBV29-1; CDR3: CSVTDRGAYTEAFF
size: few; J: TRBJ2-2; V: TRBV11-2; CDR3: CASSSRTNLGELFF
size: .; J: TRBJ2-7; V: TRBV29-1; CDR3: CSVDRTGSSYEQYF